A single sample is the source of the 13 T cell receptor beta chains below, sequenced in a study of T cells after posttransplantation cyclophosphamide (dated by TCRdb to about 2016). Library creation used the immunoSEQ multiplex PCR assay. TCRdb stores this immuneACCESS table with in-frame sequences only. Part of the clones is absent; in the studies checked, under half of the shortfall reflects unresolved V genes, and no reason is known for the rest. In this sample the table shows tens of thousands of clones, around 90% of which occur a single time. About 2.5% of the sample goes to the ten largest clones. The treatment or condition label here, explained by the study, means: high-dose cyclophosphamide on days +3 and +4 as single-agent GVHD prophylaxis. PTCy patients received busulfan and fludarabine conditioning, a related or unrelated marrow graft, and cyclophosphamide on days +3 and +4. Specimen: PBMCs, collected around 63 days after allogeneic stem cell transplant with posttransplant cyclophosphamide. Source of these receptors: a male patient aged 55-69 years who received an allogeneic stem cell transplant from a related donor and was CMV-positive. After a transplant, the graft donor may have provided part of the T cells.

This rearrangement joins TRBV29-1 to TRBJ1-2, with 8 nucleotides matching TRBD1. J lost 4 bases, V lost 5 bases, and 3 bases had no gene match. The CDR3 length is 12 residues. CDR1 is SQVTM and CDR2 is ANQGSEA in the germline V gene. The CDR3 here is CSVRTGSYGYTF. CDR3 coding DNA: TGCAGCGTTAGGACAGGGAGCTATGGCTACACCTTC.

The CDR3 DNA reads TGTGCCAGTAGCCCCTCGTCCGGGGTTTACTATGGCTACACCTTC. Translating it yields CASSPSSGVYYGYTF. The genes are TRBV19 and TRBJ1-2, with no clear D. CDR1 LNHDA and CDR2 SQIVND come from the germline V gene (reference sequence). Trimming stripped 6 bases from V and 3 bases from J, with 17 bases between. There are 15 residues in the CDR3.

The chain employs TRBV19 and TRBJ1-2; TRBD1 aligns across 9 bases. The CDR3 runs to 15 residues. The trim removed 3 bases at V and 4 bases at J, leaving 6 bases unmatched. Germline CDR1 reads LNHDA; CDR2 reads SQIVND (reference sequence). The CDR3 reads CASSILTGGGYGYTF. The CDR3 DNA is TGTGCCAGTAGTATCTTGACAGGGGGAGGCTATGGCTACACCTTC.

The chain has TRBV5-1 and TRBJ1-1, with 8 bases matching TRBD1. V was pared by 4 bases and J by 7 bases, with 6 bases of the junction left unmatched. From germline, CDR1 is SGHRS and CDR2 YFSETQ. The CDR3 consists of 13 residues. CDR3 sequence reads: CASSPTGADEAFF. The CDR3 bases are TGCGCCAGCAGCCCGACAGGGGCCGATGAAGCTTTCTTT.

This chain links TRBV12-5 with TRBJ1-5, with 9 bases that match TRBD1. The CDR3 totals 14 residues. Germline values: CDR1 LGHNT, CDR2 FRNRAP. V lost 6 bases to trimming and J lost 2 bases; unmatched junction nucleotides: 2. The CDR3 region has the DNA TGTGCTAGTGGGACAGGGGGAGGCAATCAGCCCCAGCATTTT. Its translation is CASGTGGGNQPQHF. The complete variable domain, with remaining parts taken from reference TRBV12-5 and TRBJ1-5, reads DARVTQTPRHKVTEMGQEVTMRCQPILGHNTVFWYRQTMMQGLELLAYFRNRAPLDDSGMPKDRFSAEMPDATLATLKIQPSEPRDSAVYFCASGTGGGNQPQHFGDGTRLSIL.

V gene TRBV6-5 combines with J gene TRBJ1-4; D is unresolved. V was clipped by 0 bases and J by 4 bases, with 9 bases between them. CDR3 length: 15 amino acids. CDR1 MNHEY and CDR2 SVGAGI come from the germline V gene. The CDR3 DNA reads TGTGCCAGCAGTTACTCGAATCCGCGTAATGAAAAACTGTTTTTT. It specifies CASSYSNPRNEKLFF.

This chain connects TRBV10-2 to TRBJ2-1, with 10 bases lining up with TRBD2. Germline assignment: CDR1 WSHSY and CDR2 SAAADI. CDR3 length: 17 residues. Trimming at V came to 6 bases and at J to 6 bases, leaving 14 bases not matched to a gene. As DNA, the CDR3 is TGCGCCAGCAGCACCGGGGGGGGAGCGGGGGGGCCCAATGAGCAGTTCTTC. This codes for CASSTGGGAGGPNEQFF.

The chain employs TRBV29-1 and TRBJ1-1; a possible D gene is TRBD1 (5 bases). The CDR3 consists of 14 residues. Trimming removed 7 bases from V and 1 base from J, with 16 bases in between. Germline CDR1 is SQVTM and CDR2 is ANQGSEA. The CDR3: CSAMAWGPNTEAFF. The DNA for the CDR3 is TGCAGCGCTATGGCTTGGGGCCCGAACACTGAAGCTTTCTTT.

This chain connects TRBV30 to TRBJ2-3; D perhaps matches TRBD1 (5 bases). Germline assignment: CDR1 GTSNPN and CDR2 SVGIG (reference sequence). The length of the CDR3 is 15 residues. V was clipped by 3 bases and J by 0 bases, with 13 bases between them. In DNA, the CDR3 is TGTGCCTGGAGACCCTTGACAGCTAGCACAGATACGCAGTATTTT. As protein: CAWRPLTASTDTQYF.

The rearrangement links TRBV2 to TRBJ2-5; weak D call: TRBD2 (7 bases). The length of the CDR3 is 14 residues. Germline V gives CDR1 SNHLY, CDR2 FYNNEI. V gave up 4 bases and J gave up 2 bases, with 11 bases separating them. The CDR3 DNA is TGTGCCAGCAGTGGAAGGGGGGGACAAGAGACCCAGTACTTC. Residues: CASSGRGGQETQYF. The whole variable domain, filled in from reference TRBV2 and TRBJ2-5, reads EPEVTQTPSHQVTQMGQEVILRCVPISNHLYFYWYRQILGQKVEFLVSFYNNEISEKSEIFDDQFSVERPDGSNFTLKIRSTKLEDSAMYFCASSGRGGQETQYFGPGTRLLVL.

The gene calls are TRBV23-1 and TRBJ2-6; 8 bases are shared with TRBD1. TRBV23-1 is an ORF for which the function is uncertain. The CDR3 sequence is 17 residues long. V dropped 2 bases and J dropped 0; count of bases not matched to a gene: 3. The CDR3 loop is CASSQGTGPSGANVLTF. CDR3 nucleotides: TGCGCCAGCAGTCAAGGGACAGGTCCCTCTGGGGCCAACGTCCTGACTTTC.

The rearrangement joins TRBV16 to TRBJ2-7; D is unresolved. From germline, CDR1 is KGHSY and CDR2 FQNENV. The V end lost 0 bases, the J end lost 7 bases, and 16 bases lay between the germline ends. CDR3 size: 15 residues. This CDR3 reads CASSQSVGTTGEQYV. The CDR3 bases are TGTGCCAGCAGCCAATCCGTGGGCACCACCGGGGAGCAGTACGTC.

The chain joins TRBV4-1 to TRBJ2-1; D might be TRBD2 (6 bases). The CDR3 is 14 amino acids. Trimming took 1 base from V and 10 from J, leaving 14 bases between them. Germline V gene sequence: CDR1 MGHRA, CDR2 YSYEKL. The CDR3, as DNA: TGCGCCAGCAGCCAAGGTTGGGGGGTTTGGGAGCAGTTCTTC. This sequence encodes CASSQGWGVWEQFF.